A selection of T cell receptor beta chains follows, all from one sample in a study of shared T cell receptors in the human thymus. Method: immunoSEQ multiplex PCR; TCRdb's copy keeps in-frame clones and lacks some. The sample carries more than 300,000 clones, roughly 94% recorded once. The sequencing input was thymocytes. Receptors originate from a human donor. Each CDR3 is given with its conserved first and last residue. D genes are given only for firm matches. Only some rows state a clone size, as once, few, many or a class for expanded clones.

cdr3_aa,cdr3_nt,clone_size,j_call,v_call,d_call
CASSLGVGHQEISYNEQFF,TGTGCCAGCAGCTTGGGAGTAGGACATCAAGAAATCTCCTACAATGAGCAGTTCTTC,.,TRBJ2-1,TRBV7-7,.
CASSIIASGNTIYF,TGTGCCAGCAGTATAATAGCCTCTGGAAACACCATATATTTT,.,TRBJ1-3,TRBV28,.
CASSPGLAGNSYNEQFF,TGCGCCAGCAGCCCCGGACTAGCGGGCAACTCCTACAATGAGCAGTTCTTC,.,TRBJ2-1,TRBV4-3,TRBD2
CSVEVTLPNEQFF,TGCAGCGTTGAAGTGACACTACCTAATGAGCAGTTCTTC,.,TRBJ2-1,TRBV29-1,.
CSASWEQFF,TGCAGTGCTAGTTGGGAGCAGTTCTTC,once,TRBJ2-1,TRBV20-1,.
CASSRGSPLHF,TGCGCCAGCAGTAGGGGATCACCCCTCCACTTT,.,TRBJ1-6,TRBV23-1,.
CASSSRTGLTYEQYF,TGTGCCAGCAGCTCACGGACAGGGCTGACCTACGAGCAGTACTTC,.,TRBJ2-7,TRBV7-9,TRBD1
CASRKGLAESYEQYF,TGTGCCAGCAGAAAAGGACTAGCGGAGTCCTACGAGCAGTACTTC,.,TRBJ2-7,TRBV7-2,TRBD2
CASRCGTSGTYEQYF,TGCGCCAGCAGATGCGGGACTAGCGGGACGTACGAGCAGTACTTC,.,TRBJ2-7,TRBV5-1,TRBD2
CASSLNRDRVFYEQYF,TGCGCCAGCAGCCTGAACCGGGACAGAGTTTTCTACGAGCAGTACTTC,once,TRBJ2-7,TRBV5-1,TRBD1
CASSIYRGSTDTQYF,TGTGCCAGCAGCATCTACAGGGGTTCCACAGATACGCAGTATTTT,.,TRBJ2-3,TRBV9,TRBD1
CASSLASGREALYNEQFF,TGTGCCAGCAGCTTAGCGAGTGGGCGGGAGGCCCTCTACAATGAGCAGTTCTTC,.,TRBJ2-1,TRBV7-9,TRBD2
CASSLKKLAGAQPEQYF,TGTGCCAGCAGTCTTAAAAAACTAGCGGGAGCCCAGCCCGAGCAGTACTTC,.,TRBJ2-7,TRBV27,TRBD2
CASSEVAWRNEQFF,TGTGCCAGCAGTGAAGTGGCATGGAGAAATGAGCAGTTCTTC,.,TRBJ2-1,TRBV25-1,.
CASSQEFWGRDEQYF,TGCGCCAGCAGCCAAGAGTTCTGGGGGCGGGACGAGCAGTACTTC,once,TRBJ2-7,TRBV5-4,.
CASSIGQGDYEQYF,TGTGCCAGTAGTATAGGACAGGGGGACTACGAGCAGTACTTC,.,TRBJ2-7,TRBV19,TRBD1
CASSLVGLDRGHYEQYF,TGTGCCAGCAGCTTAGTTGGGCTGGACAGAGGTCACTACGAGCAGTACTTC,.,TRBJ2-7,TRBV7-6,.
CASSLGSSGNTIYF,TGTGCCAGCAGCTTGGGGAGCTCTGGAAACACCATATATTTT,once,TRBJ1-3,TRBV11-2,.
CASRFGFNQPQHF,TGTGCCAGTAGATTCGGGTTCAATCAGCCCCAGCATTTT,once,TRBJ1-5,TRBV19,.
CASSSDLFTSGELFF,TGTGCCAGCAGCTCTGATTTATTTACCAGCGGGGAGCTGTTTTTT,.,TRBJ2-2,TRBV2,.
CASNSAQGPMPHTGELFF,TGTGCCAGTAATTCTGCACAGGGCCCGATGCCTCACACCGGGGAGCTGTTTTTT,.,TRBJ2-2,TRBV19,.
CASSLVGGDTEAFF,TGTGCCAGCAGTTTGGTAGGGGGGGACACTGAAGCTTTCTTT,once,TRBJ1-1,TRBV28,.
CACRRQGADEQYF,TGTGCCTGTAGGCGGCAGGGGGCCGACGAGCAGTACTTC,.,TRBJ2-7,TRBV30,TRBD1
CASSLGLAGGISSTDTQYF,TGTGCCAGCAGCCTGGGACTAGCGGGAGGGATTTCTAGCACAGATACGCAGTATTTT,.,TRBJ2-3,TRBV5-6,TRBD2
CATRGENSGKADTQYF,TGTGCCACCAGGGGGGAAAATAGCGGCAAGGCAGATACGCAGTATTTT,.,TRBJ2-3,TRBV15,.
CASSDHSTDTQYF,TGTGCCAGCAGCGACCATAGCACAGATACGCAGTATTTT,.,TRBJ2-3,TRBV14,.
CASSSPWDVGNQPQHF,TGTGCCAGCAGCTCCCCTTGGGACGTAGGCAATCAGCCCCAGCATTTT,.,TRBJ1-5,TRBV7-2,.
CASSPPGQGSYTF,TGTGCCAGCAGTCCCCCTGGACAGGGAAGCTACACCTTC,once,TRBJ1-2,TRBV28,TRBD1
CASSPKRDFSYEQYF,TGTGCCAGCTCCCCGAAACGAGACTTCTCCTACGAGCAGTACTTC,.,TRBJ2-7,TRBV18,.
CASSPPGRGGETQYF,TGTGCCAGCAGCCCCCCCGGGAGAGGGGGAGAGACCCAGTACTTC,.,TRBJ2-5,TRBV28,.
CASSQDGGLASSGGSYEQYF,TGTGCCAGCAGCCAAGATGGGGGACTAGCGTCCTCGGGGGGTTCCTACGAGCAGTACTTC,.,TRBJ2-7,TRBV4-2,TRBD2
CASSVAVYGYTF,TGTGCCAGCAGCGTAGCGGTCTATGGCTACACCTTC,.,TRBJ1-2,TRBV9,.
CASSRGFGPNQPQHF,TGCGCCAGCAGCCGAGGCTTCGGGCCTAATCAGCCCCAGCATTTT,.,TRBJ1-5,TRBV4-3,.
CASSLLPQQNQPQHF,TGTGCCAGCAGCCTTTTACCCCAACAGAATCAGCCCCAGCATTTT,.,TRBJ1-5,TRBV7-3,.
CASSYFGTPSYNEQFF,TGTGCCAGCAGTTACTTTGGGACTCCTTCCTACAATGAGCAGTTCTTC,.,TRBJ2-1,TRBV6-5,.
CASSSFNATGPNEQFF,TGTGCCAGCAGCTCCTTTAACGCGACAGGGCCCAATGAGCAGTTCTTC,.,TRBJ2-1,TRBV7-9,TRBD1
CASSLAPGAIANYGYTF,TGTGCCAGCAGCTTAGCCCCTGGGGCGATAGCTAACTATGGCTACACCTTC,.,TRBJ1-2,TRBV7-9,.
CASSTPFVAGRAFTYEQYF,TGTGCCAGTAGTACCCCCTTCGTCGCCGGGAGGGCATTTACCTACGAGCAGTACTTC,.,TRBJ2-7,TRBV19,TRBD2
CASSQVAGTYNEQFF,TGTGCCAGCAGCCAAGTCGCGGGGACCTACAATGAGCAGTTCTTC,.,TRBJ2-1,TRBV14,.
CASSIGASGRDSNTGELFF,TGTGCCAGCAGCATTGGGGCTAGCGGGAGGGATTCGAACACCGGGGAGCTGTTTTTT,.,TRBJ2-2,TRBV7-3,TRBD2
CASSPRQAMNTEAFF,TGTGCCAGCTCACCACGACAGGCAATGAACACTGAAGCTTTCTTT,.,TRBJ1-1,TRBV18,.
CASSLGAGSEGRVNTEAFF,TGTGCCAGCAGTTTGGGAGCGGGGTCCGAGGGGAGGGTGAACACTGAAGCTTTCTTT,.,TRBJ1-1,TRBV27,.
CASRDKIRSHEQYF,TGTGCCAGTCGGGACAAAATCAGGTCTCACGAGCAGTACTTC,.,TRBJ2-7,TRBV19,.
CASTRNYEQYF,TGTGCCAGCACCCGTAACTACGAGCAGTACTTC,.,TRBJ2-7,TRBV28,.
CASSLIERNTGELFF,TGTGCCAGCAGCTTGATTGAAAGGAACACCGGGGAGCTGTTTTTT,.,TRBJ2-2,TRBV5-6,.
CASSLSGKTQYF,TGTGCCAGCAGTTTATCGGGCAAGACCCAGTACTTC,.,TRBJ2-5,TRBV27,.
CASSLWGRKTEAFF,TGTGCCAGCAGCTTGTGGGGCAGGAAGACTGAAGCTTTCTTT,once,TRBJ1-1,TRBV5-6,.
CAINATGARDGYTF,TGTGCCATCAACGCTACGGGGGCTAGAGATGGCTACACCTTC,.,TRBJ1-2,TRBV10-3,.
CASSLGGQGHEQYF,TGTGCCAGCAGTCTTGGGGGACAGGGCCACGAGCAGTACTTC,.,TRBJ2-7,TRBV13,TRBD1
CASSLMTGTSCDEQFF,TGTGCCAGCAGCTTAATGACCGGGACTAGCTGCGATGAGCAGTTCTTC,.,TRBJ2-1,TRBV11-3,TRBD2
CASPKGQGFYNEQFF,TGTGCCAGTCCAAAGGGACAGGGGTTTTACAATGAGCAGTTCTTC,.,TRBJ2-1,TRBV7-2,TRBD1
CAWTGQGKTDTQYF,TGTGCCTGGACAGGACAGGGGAAGACAGATACGCAGTATTTT,.,TRBJ2-3,TRBV30,TRBD1
CASRDRGSDF,TGTGCCAGCAGGGATCGAGGCAGCGACTTC,.,TRBJ1-2,TRBV6-1,.
CASSQVETQYF,TGTGCCAGCAGCCAAGTAGAGACCCAGTACTTC,.,TRBJ2-5,TRBV14,.
CASSGRTGFYEQYF,TGCGCCAGCAGCGGAAGGACAGGGTTCTACGAGCAGTACTTC,.,TRBJ2-7,TRBV5-1,TRBD1